This entry lists 20 T cell receptor beta chains sequenced from one sample in a study of blood T cell repertoires in COVID-19. Only in-frame clones appear in the TCRdb table, and some are missing; sequencing was by immunoSEQ multiplex PCR. The data show about 88,000 clones, with roughly 87% seen just once and 15% held by the top ten. Sequenced: peripheral blood. The receptors stem from a male donor with acute or convalescent COVID-19.

This clone was recorded only once. V and J are TRBV5-1 and TRBJ2-2; D might be TRBD2 (6 bases). Trimming pared 4 bases from V and 5 bases from J, leaving 15 bases between. There are 15 residues in the CDR3. CDR1 is SGHRS and CDR2 is YFSETQ in the germline V gene. The CDR3 coding sequence is TGCGCCAGCAGCCTCCGGGACTCTAGGACCGGGGAGCTGTTTTTT. Translated, it gives CASSLRDSRTGELFF.

This clone was detected only once. This sequence joins TRBV27 and TRBJ1-6, with TRBD1 matching 7 bases. Germline CDR1 and CDR2: MNHEY and SMNVEV (reference sequence). This CDR3 contains 17 residues. Trimming took 5 bases from V and 6 from J; bases not matched to a gene: 13. The CDR3 DNA reads TGTGCCAGCAGTCCCGAAACGACAGGGTGGTTTAATTCACCCCTCCACTTT. It codes for CASSPETTGWFNSPLHF.

This sequence joins TRBV19 and TRBJ2-6; the D is unclear. This CDR3 comprises 13 residues. Trimming stripped 9 bases from V and 0 bases from J, with 6 bases between. Germline loops: CDR1 LNHDA, CDR2 SQIVND (reference sequence). CDR3 sequence (DNA): TGTGCCAGCCTTATCTCTGGGGCCAACGTCCTGACTTTC. Its protein is CASLISGANVLTF.

This clone appeared once. The chain is built from TRBV9 and TRBJ1-1; maybe TRBD1 (5 bases). The CDR3 has 14 amino acids. The germline V gene encodes CDR1 SGDLS and CDR2 YYNGEE. V was shortened by 3 bases and J by 3 bases, with 12 bases between the two germline ends. CDR3 residues: CASSASQGDTEAFF. DNA for the CDR3: TGTGCCAGCAGCGCATCTCAGGGCGACACTGAAGCTTTCTTT. Supplemented by reference TRBV9 and TRBJ1-1, the full variable domain reads DSGVTQTPKHLITATGQRVTLRCSPRSGDLSVYWYQQSLDQGLQFLIQYYNGEERAKGNILERFSAQQFPDLHSELNLSSLELGDSALYFCASSASQGDTEAFFGQGTRLTVV.

The V and J genes are TRBV19 and TRBJ1-5, with 9 bases fitting TRBD1. Looked up from germline, CDR1 is LNHDA and CDR2 is SQIVND (reference sequence). With 4 bases clipped from V and 0 bases from J, the junction kept 1 base outside the gene matches. This CDR3 has 15 amino acids. CDR3 sequence (DNA): TGTGCCAGTAGTAGGGACAGGGCTAGCAATCAGCCCCAGCATTTT. Protein sequence: CASSRDRASNQPQHF.

This chain connects TRBV5-4 to TRBJ2-1; possibly TRBD2 for D (6 bases). The CDR3 covers 15 residues. Germline V gives CDR1 SGHNT, CDR2 YYREEE (reference sequence). V was clipped by 4 bases and J by 7 bases, with 18 bases between them. CDR3 sequence reads: CASSPAEAGWNEQFF. In DNA form, the CDR3 reads TGTGCCAGCAGCCCTGCGGAGGCGGGGTGGAATGAGCAGTTCTTC.

This sequence joins TRBV5-1 and TRBJ2-3, with 13 nucleotides matching TRBD2. The CDR3 contains 18 residues. In germline, CDR1 is SGHRS, CDR2 YFSETQ. The V segment lost 2 bases and the J segment 1 base; nucleotides outside the gene matches: 7. The CDR3 is CASSLSGTSGDRTDTQYF. The CDR3, as DNA: TGCGCCAGCAGCTTATCCGGGACTAGCGGGGACCGCACAGATACGCAGTATTTT.

This clone has just one count. The chain links TRBV3-1 (or the pseudogene TRBV3-2) to TRBJ2-6; D is possibly TRBD2 (5 bases). Germline V gene lookup returns CDR1 LGHDT and CDR2 YNNKEL (reference sequence). The CDR3 length is 17 residues. Trimming cost V 0 bases and J 4 bases, with 13 bases left between them. The CDR3 protein is CASSQDPGKAGANVLTF. The CDR3 nucleotides are TGTGCCAGCAGCCAAGACCCGGGAAAGGCCGGGGCCAACGTCCTGACTTTC.

V is TRBV5-6 and J is TRBJ2-1, with 7 bases identical to TRBD2. The germline CDR1 and CDR2 sequences are SGHDT and YYEEEE. The length of the CDR3 is 17 residues. V gave up 4 bases and J gave up 2 bases; unmatched junction bases: 12. The CDR3: CASSPPAGEGTYNEQFF. The CDR3 DNA sequence: TGTGCCAGCAGCCCCCCGGCGGGGGAAGGGACCTACAATGAGCAGTTCTTC.

The chain joins TRBV7-7 to TRBJ1-4; maybe TRBD1 (5 bases). Between the trimmed V and J ends, which lost 1 base and 3 bases, there was a span of 12 bases. Germline CDR1 SSHAT, CDR2 FNYEAQ (reference sequence). The CDR3 totals 16 residues. CDR3 nucleotides: TGTGCCAGCAGCTTAGGACCCCCAGGGTCTAATGAAAAACTGTTTTTT. It translates to CASSLGPPGSNEKLFF. The full variable domain, with the rest looked up from reference TRBV7-7 and TRBJ1-4, is GAGVSQSPRYKVTKRGQDVTLRCDPISSHATLYWYQQALGQGPEFLTYFNYEAQPDKSGLPSDRFSAERPEGSISTLTIQRTEQRDSAMYRCASSLGPPGSNEKLFFGSGTQLSVL.

V and J are TRBV5-1 and TRBJ1-6; weak D call: TRBD1 (5 bases). The CDR3 covers 17 residues. Germline V gene data show CDR1 as SGHRS and CDR2 as YFSETQ. The V and J ends lost 0 bases and 7 bases respectively, with 17 bases between them. CDR3 region: CASSLGQGLTWNSPLHF. The CDR3, as DNA: TGCGCCAGCAGCTTGGGTCAGGGACTGACTTGGAATTCACCCCTCCACTTT.

The CDR3 loop reads CASDIQGGITEAFF. DNA of the CDR3: TGTGCCAGCGATATACAGGGGGGGATCACTGAAGCTTTCTTT. V gene TRBV7-9 combines with J gene TRBJ1-1, with TRBD1 matching 8 bases. Germline CDR1 SEHNR, CDR2 FQNEAQ (reference sequence). J was trimmed by 4 bases and V by 8 bases; bases with no gene match: 9. This CDR3 contains 14 residues.

This chain's CDR3 is CASSSNRGTDTQYF. CDR3 nucleotide sequence: TGTGCCAGCAGCTCAAACAGGGGAACAGATACGCAGTATTTT. This rearrangement joins TRBV7-8 to TRBJ2-3, with 7 nucleotides matching TRBD1. J lost 3 bases, V lost 4 bases, and 4 bases had no gene match. The CDR3 runs to 14 residues. CDR1 and CDR2 (germline): SGHVS, FQNEAQ. Looking up the rest from reference TRBV7-8 and TRBJ2-3 gives the full variable domain: GAGVSQSPRYKVAKRGQDVALRCDPISGHVSLFWYQQALGQGPEFLTYFQNEAQLDKSGLPSDRFFAERPEGSVSTLKIQRTQQEDSAVYLCASSSNRGTDTQYFGPGTRLTVL.

The rearrangement links TRBV9 to TRBJ2-1; 8 bases map to TRBD2. This CDR3 is built from 16 residues. CDR1 is SGDLS, CDR2 YYNGEE, per germline. V lost 0 bases to trimming and J lost 7 bases; unmatched junction nucleotides: 9. The CDR3 coding sequence is TGTGCCAGCAGCGTAGCCTACGGGGGGGCTAAAAATGAGCAGTTCTTC. It is translated as CASSVAYGGAKNEQFF. The whole variable domain, filled in from reference TRBV9 and TRBJ2-1, reads DSGVTQTPKHLITATGQRVTLRCSPRSGDLSVYWYQQSLDQGLQFLIQYYNGEERAKGNILERFSAQQFPDLHSELNLSSLELGDSALYFCASSVAYGGAKNEQFFGPGTRLTVL.

The rearrangement uses TRBV5-1 and TRBJ2-3, with 10 bases matching TRBD2. The CDR3 consists of 17 residues. Germline V lookup: CDR1 SGHRS, CDR2 YFSETQ. V was pared by 1 base and J by 4 bases, with 9 bases of the junction left unmatched. Written as DNA, the CDR3 is TGCGCCAGCAGCTTGACTATACTAGCGGGGTCGGCAGATACGCAGTATTTT. This codes for CASSLTILAGSADTQYF.

The genes are TRBV27 and TRBJ1-3; TRBD1 matches at 7 bases. Losses at the gene ends were 2 bases for V and 2 bases for J; bases not matched to a gene: 3. Germline V gene sequence: CDR1 MNHEY, CDR2 SMNVEV (reference sequence). The CDR3 totals 15 residues. The DNA of the CDR3 is TGTGCCAGCAGTTTAAAGGGGGCGGCTGGAAACACCATATATTTT. Residues: CASSLKGAAGNTIYF.

This chain uses TRBV19 with TRBJ1-3, with D possibly being TRBD1 (5 bases). The germline V gene has CDR1 LNHDA and CDR2 SQIVND (reference sequence). The V end was cut by 4 bases, the J end by 2 bases, with 9 bases between. This CDR3 region has 14 residues. CDR3 protein: CASSKGVTGNTIYF. The CDR3 DNA sequence: TGTGCCAGTAGTAAAGGGGTGACTGGAAACACCATATATTTT.

The chain is built from TRBV9 and TRBJ2-3; 15 bases align to TRBD2. The CDR3 loop spans 16 amino acids. CDR1 and CDR2 (germline): SGDLS, YYNGEE. With V trimmed by 2 bases and J by 5 bases, 3 bases remained unmatched. As DNA, the CDR3 is TGTGCCAGCAGCGTTGGGACTAGCGGGGGGAGAGATACGCAGTATTTT. The encoded protein is CASSVGTSGGRDTQYF.

This clone was seen only a few times. The chain uses TRBV7-9 and TRBJ1-2, with 10 bases identical to TRBD1. Germline V CDR1 and CDR2: SEHNR, FQNEAQ (reference sequence). Germline trimming cut 5 bases from V and 5 bases from J; bases unmatched to any gene: 5. CDR3 length: 14 residues. The CDR3 loop is CASSPMGQGYGYTF. Here the CDR3 DNA reads TGTGCCAGCAGCCCAATGGGACAGGGGTATGGCTACACCTTC.

The chain couples TRBV5-5 to TRBJ2-2; TRBD1 is a possible D gene (5 bases). Germline CDR1 SGHKS, CDR2 YYEKEE (reference sequence). CDR3 size: 14 residues. Trimming removed 2 bases from V and 5 bases from J, with 10 bases in between. The CDR3, as DNA: TGTGCCAGCAGCTTCAGGGTGAAAACCGGGGAGCTGTTTTTT. Amino acids: CASSFRVKTGELFF.